This is a list of T cell receptor beta chains from one sample in a study of blood T cell repertoires in COVID-19. The table came from immunoSEQ multiplex PCR; TCRdb's copy has only in-frame clones and leaves some out. This sample carries approximately 290,000 clones, more than 85% of them seen once, and the ten largest clones take around 2%. The sample taken for sequencing was peripheral blood. These receptors originate from a woman aged 25 to 39 with COVID-19, enrolled during active disease. Both conserved end residues are part of each CDR3. The order of the fields is D gene, J gene, clone size, V gene, CDR3 protein, CDR3 DNA. D genes are given only for firm matches. Some rows mark clone size as missing; the rest say once, few, many or name a class of expanded clone.

TRBD2 TRBJ2-7 NA TRBV11-3 CASSLGDGRIDEQYF TGTGCCAGCAGCTTAGGAGACGGGAGGATCGACGAGCAGTACTTC
NA TRBJ2-3 NA TRBV11-3 CASSPSAIGGKDTQYF TGTGCCAGCAGCCCCTCCGCCATTGGGGGGAAAGATACGCAGTATTTT
NA TRBJ1-2 NA TRBV6-5 CASSYSAGADYGYTF TGTGCCAGCAGTTACTCTGCGGGGGCGGACTATGGCTACACCTTC
TRBD1 TRBJ2-2 NA TRBV30 CVGQGANTGELFF TGTGTCGGACAGGGCGCGAACACCGGGGAGCTGTTTTTT
NA TRBJ2-3 NA TRBV19 CASSIGQGSTDTQYF TGTGCCAGTAGTATAGGTCAGGGGAGCACAGATACGCAGTATTTT
NA TRBJ1-5 NA TRBV5-1 CASSLGAREGQPQHF TGCGCCAGCAGCTTGGGAGCGAGGGAGGGTCAGCCCCAGCATTTT
NA TRBJ2-7 NA TRBV7-9 CASRTSLVDEQYF TGTGCCAGCAGAACGAGTCTCGTAGACGAGCAGTACTTC
TRBD1 TRBJ2-7 NA TRBV29-1 CSVETGQGYPYEQYF TGCAGCGTTGAAACGGGACAGGGCTATCCCTACGAGCAGTACTTC
TRBD1 TRBJ2-5 NA TRBV10-3 CAISERGPGETQYF TGTGCCATCAGTGAAAGGGGGCCGGGGGAGACCCAGTACTTC
NA TRBJ1-4 NA TRBV29-1 CSVGEPNEKLFF TGCAGCGTTGGTGAGCCTAATGAAAAACTGTTTTTT
TRBD2 TRBJ2-3 NA TRBV4-2 CASSPPSGRAMGTQYF TGTGCCAGCAGCCCGCCCAGCGGGAGGGCCATGGGTACGCAGTATTTT
NA TRBJ1-1 NA TRBV9 CASSVEQGDEAFF TGTGCCAGCAGCGTAGAACAGGGCGATGAAGCTTTCTTT
NA TRBJ1-6 NA TRBV25-1 CASTSAGSSYNSPLHF TGTGCCAGCACCAGTGCGGGAAGCTCCTATAATTCACCCCTCCACTTT
TRBD1 TRBJ2-7 NA TRBV5-4 CASSSDRVIYEQYF TGTGCCAGCAGCTCGGACAGGGTTATCTACGAGCAGTACTTC
TRBD2 TRBJ2-1 NA TRBV5-4 CASSLPLAGGAQFF TGTGCCAGCAGCCTACCACTAGCGGGGGGGGCGCAGTTCTTC
NA TRBJ1-2 NA TRBV28 CASSLWERGYTF TGTGCCAGCAGTTTATGGGAGAGGGGCTACACCTTC
TRBD1 TRBJ1-4 NA TRBV5-1 CASSAQSGTGQKLFF TGCGCCAGCAGCGCGCAATCCGGGACAGGTCAAAAACTGTTTTTT
NA TRBJ1-1 NA TRBV29-1 CSVDRGTEAFF TGCAGCGTTGACAGGGGCACTGAAGCTTTCTTT
NA TRBJ2-6 NA TRBV5-6 CASSSRSSGANVLTF TGTGCCAGCAGCTCTCGTTCTTCTGGGGCCAACGTCCTGACTTTC
NA TRBJ2-2 NA TRBV5-4 CASSRAADTGELFF TGTGCCAGTTCCAGGGCTGCGGACACCGGGGAGCTGTTTTTT
NA TRBJ2-1 once TRBV10-1 CASSGGQGGNEQFF TGCGCCAGCAGTGGGGGCCAGGGTGGGAATGAGCAGTTCTTC
TRBD1 TRBJ2-2 NA TRBV25-1 CASSPGGSGELFF TGTGCCAGCAGTCCAGGGGGCAGCGGGGAGCTGTTTTTT
TRBD1 TRBJ2-7 NA TRBV7-9 CASSPGQGFYYEQYF TGTGCCAGCAGCCCAGGACAGGGGTTTTACTACGAGCAGTACTTC
NA TRBJ1-3 NA TRBV10-3 CASKESSGNTIYF TGTGCCAGCAAAGAGAGCTCTGGAAACACCATATATTTT
NA TRBJ2-1 NA TRBV18 CASSPAGRSYNEQFF TGTGCCAGCTCACCGGCCGGGAGATCCTACAATGAGCAGTTCTTC
NA TRBJ2-3 NA TRBV7-9 CASSHEAGVADTQYF TGTGCCAGCAGCCATGAGGCAGGGGTGGCAGATACGCAGTATTTT
NA TRBJ1-2 NA TRBV19 CASSAQGGPNYGYTF TGTGCCAGTAGTGCCCAGGGTGGGCCTAACTATGGCTACACCTTC
NA TRBJ1-4 NA TRBV11-3 CASSFTDKVAGEKLFF TGTGCCAGCAGCTTTACGGATAAGGTAGCAGGGGAAAAACTGTTTTTT
NA TRBJ2-6 NA TRBV9 CASSSSSGANVLTF TGTGCCAGCTCTTCCAGCTCTGGGGCCAACGTCCTGACTTTC
NA TRBJ2-2 NA TRBV11-2 CASSLLGAGNTGELFF TGTGCCAGCAGCTTACTGGGGGCAGGGAACACCGGGGAGCTGTTTTTT
NA TRBJ1-4 NA TRBV5-1 CASSFDRTGEKLFF TGCGCCAGCAGCTTTGACAGGACGGGAGAAAAACTGTTTTTT
NA TRBJ2-1 NA TRBV7-2 CASSQNYYNEQFF TGTGCCAGCAGCCAAAACTACTACAATGAGCAGTTCTTC
TRBD1 TRBJ2-7 once TRBV6-7 CASSYSTRTGHSYEQYF TGTGCCAGCAGTTACTCGACGAGGACAGGGCACTCCTACGAGCAGTACTTC
NA TRBJ1-2 few TRBV5-4 CASSPPGGEGHGYTF TGTGCCAGCAGCCCTCCCGGCGGGGAGGGACATGGCTACACCTTC
NA TRBJ1-3 NA TRBV18 CASSPTLRTAIGNTIYF TGTGCCAGCTCACCCACCTTGAGGACAGCCATTGGAAACACCATATATTTT
TRBD1 TRBJ2-7 NA TRBV29-1 CSVVRDRATFDEQYF TGCAGCGTTGTAAGGGACAGGGCCACCTTCGACGAGCAGTACTTC
NA TRBJ2-1 once TRBV5-4 CASSPLEYNEQFF TGTGCCAGCAGCCCTCTAGAATACAATGAGCAGTTCTTC
NA TRBJ2-1 NA TRBV7-8 CASSLQEGAHRNEQFF TGTGCCAGCAGCCTGCAGGAGGGGGCTCATCGGAATGAGCAGTTCTTC
NA TRBJ2-1 NA TRBV10-2 CASSPSAYNEQFF TGCGCCAGCAGCCCTAGCGCCTACAATGAGCAGTTCTTC
TRBD1 TRBJ1-5 NA TRBV27 CASSLTPGTGMGGQHF TGTGCCAGCAGTTTAACCCCCGGGACAGGGATGGGTGGCCAGCATTTT
TRBD2 TRBJ2-1 NA TRBV13 CASSLGQASGAYNEQFF TGTGCCAGCAGCTTAGGCCAGGCTAGCGGAGCCTACAATGAGCAGTTCTTC
TRBD1 TRBJ2-3 NA TRBV20-1 CSARGQGSSGADTQYF TGCAGTGCTCGTGGACAGGGGTCTTCAGGGGCAGATACGCAGTATTTT
NA TRBJ1-2 NA TRBV3-1/TRBV3-2 CASSQTDNYGYTF TGTGCCAGCAGCCAAACAGATAACTATGGCTACACCTTC
TRBD2 TRBJ2-1 NA TRBV3-1/TRBV3-2 CASSPFAGGYNEQFF TGTGCCAGCAGCCCCTTCGCGGGAGGGTACAATGAGCAGTTCTTC
NA TRBJ1-6 NA TRBV12-3/TRBV12-4 CASSLDQNSPLHF TGTGCCAGCAGTTTAGACCAGAATTCACCCCTCCACTTT
NA TRBJ2-7 NA TRBV5-6 CASSLLRQGGEQYF TGTGCCAGCAGCTTGCTCCGACAGGGAGGCGAGCAGTACTTC
NA TRBJ1-1 NA TRBV4-1 CASSSRGVLNTEAFF TGCGCCAGCAGCTCCAGGGGAGTCCTGAACACTGAAGCTTTCTTT